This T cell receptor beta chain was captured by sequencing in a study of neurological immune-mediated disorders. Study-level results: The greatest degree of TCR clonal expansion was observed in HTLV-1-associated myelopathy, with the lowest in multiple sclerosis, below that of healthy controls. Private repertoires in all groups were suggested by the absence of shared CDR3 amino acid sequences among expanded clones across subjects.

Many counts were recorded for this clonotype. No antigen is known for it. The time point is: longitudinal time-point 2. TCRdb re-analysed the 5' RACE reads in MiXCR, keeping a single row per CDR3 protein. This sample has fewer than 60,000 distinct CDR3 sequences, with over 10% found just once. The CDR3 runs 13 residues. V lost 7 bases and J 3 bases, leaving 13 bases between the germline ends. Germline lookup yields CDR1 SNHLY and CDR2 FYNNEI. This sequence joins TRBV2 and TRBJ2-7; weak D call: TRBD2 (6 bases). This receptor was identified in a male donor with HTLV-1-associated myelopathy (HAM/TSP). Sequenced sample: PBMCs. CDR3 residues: CASTSGVGYEQYF. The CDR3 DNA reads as TGTGCCAGCACATCGGGGGTTGGCTACGAGCAGTACTTC.